Included here is one TCR beta chain sequence, with context. Per the authors' pipeline: How many nucleated cells were present was estimated from reference gene primer amplification. The data were produced by immunoSEQ multiplex PCR, yet TCRdb's version contains in-frame clones alone and is incomplete. The D gene and trimming were derived from the DNA, and the V and J assignments and clone size from that table. This table holds around 210,000 clones, around 84% found once. Trimming removed 0 bases from V and 6 bases from J, with 12 bases in between. Germline lookup yields CDR1 SGHNT and CDR2 YYREEE (reference sequence). The CDR3 is 15 amino acids. This sample was taken from a study of blood T cell repertoires in COVID-19. Across the study: Samples representing acute and convalescent COVID-19 were sourced from the United States, Italy and Spain. In each case, the material was cDNA or gDNA derived from T cells, B-cell-depleted T cells, or PBMCs.

Specimen: peripheral blood. The receptor's source is a human donor in a cohort sampled during active COVID-19. This rearrangement joins TRBV5-4 to TRBJ2-2; tentative D call: TRBD1 (6 bases). The DNA for the CDR3 is TGTGCCAGCAGCTTGGGCAGGGGATCCGCCGGGGAGCTGTTTTTT. It specifies CASSLGRGSAGELFF.